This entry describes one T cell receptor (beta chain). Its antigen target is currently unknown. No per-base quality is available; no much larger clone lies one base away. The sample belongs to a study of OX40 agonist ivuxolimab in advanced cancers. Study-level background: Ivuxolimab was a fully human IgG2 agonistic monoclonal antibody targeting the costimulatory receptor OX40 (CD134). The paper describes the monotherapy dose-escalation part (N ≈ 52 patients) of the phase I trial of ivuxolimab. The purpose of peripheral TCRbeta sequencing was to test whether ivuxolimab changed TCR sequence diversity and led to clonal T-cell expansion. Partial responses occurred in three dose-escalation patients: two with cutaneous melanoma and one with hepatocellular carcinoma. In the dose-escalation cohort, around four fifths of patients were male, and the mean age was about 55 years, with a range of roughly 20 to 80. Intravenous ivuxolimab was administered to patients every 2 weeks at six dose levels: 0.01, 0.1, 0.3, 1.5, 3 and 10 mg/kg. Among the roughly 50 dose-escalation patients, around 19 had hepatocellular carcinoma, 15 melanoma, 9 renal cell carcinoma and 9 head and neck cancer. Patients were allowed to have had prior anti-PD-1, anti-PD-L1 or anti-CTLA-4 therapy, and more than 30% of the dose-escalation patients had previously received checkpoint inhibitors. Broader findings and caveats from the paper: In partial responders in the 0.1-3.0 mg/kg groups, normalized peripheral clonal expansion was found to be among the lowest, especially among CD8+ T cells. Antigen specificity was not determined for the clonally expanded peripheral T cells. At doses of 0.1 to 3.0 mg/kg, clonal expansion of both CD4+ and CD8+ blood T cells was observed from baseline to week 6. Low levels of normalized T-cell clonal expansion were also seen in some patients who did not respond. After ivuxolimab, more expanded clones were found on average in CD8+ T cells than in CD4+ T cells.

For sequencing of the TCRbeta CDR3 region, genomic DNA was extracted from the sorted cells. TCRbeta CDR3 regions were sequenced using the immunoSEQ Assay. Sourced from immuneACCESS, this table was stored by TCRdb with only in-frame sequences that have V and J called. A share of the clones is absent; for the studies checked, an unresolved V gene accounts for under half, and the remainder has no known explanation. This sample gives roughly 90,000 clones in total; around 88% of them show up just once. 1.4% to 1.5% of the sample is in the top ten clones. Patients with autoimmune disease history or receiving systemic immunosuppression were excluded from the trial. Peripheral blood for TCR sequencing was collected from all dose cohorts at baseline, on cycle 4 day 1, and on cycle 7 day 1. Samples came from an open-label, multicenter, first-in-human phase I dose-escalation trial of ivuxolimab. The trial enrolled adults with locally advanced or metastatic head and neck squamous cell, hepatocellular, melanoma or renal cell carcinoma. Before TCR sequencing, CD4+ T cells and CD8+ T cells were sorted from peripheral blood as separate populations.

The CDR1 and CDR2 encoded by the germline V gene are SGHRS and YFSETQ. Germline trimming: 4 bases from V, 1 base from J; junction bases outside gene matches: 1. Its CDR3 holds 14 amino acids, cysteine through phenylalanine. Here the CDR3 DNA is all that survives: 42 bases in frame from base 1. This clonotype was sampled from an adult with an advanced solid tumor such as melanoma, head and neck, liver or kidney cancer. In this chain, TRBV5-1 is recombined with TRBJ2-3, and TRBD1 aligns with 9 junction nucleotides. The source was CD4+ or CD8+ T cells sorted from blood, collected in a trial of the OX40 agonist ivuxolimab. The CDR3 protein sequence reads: CASSRDRGTDTQYF. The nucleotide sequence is TGCGCCAGCAGCCGGGACAGGGGCACAGATACGCAGTATTTT.